A single sample gave rise to the 7 T cell receptor beta chains below, sequenced in a study of blood T cell repertoires in COVID-19. Assay used: immunoSEQ multiplex PCR; TCRdb lists only in-frame clones, some missing. This repertoire shows over 300,000 clones, 75% to 85% found once; its top ten account for about 7%. Sequences were obtained from peripheral blood. The receptor set was obtained from a human donor in a cohort sampled during active COVID-19.

J is TRBJ1-5 and V is TRBV10-3; 9 bases match TRBD1. Germline V gene lookup returns CDR1 ENHRY and CDR2 SYGVKD. V lost 5 bases to trimming and J lost 5 bases; unmatched junction nucleotides: 7. This CDR3 comprises 15 residues. The CDR3 sequence is CAISPGQGFDQPQHF. The CDR3 coding sequence is TGTGCCATCAGTCCCGGACAGGGGTTCGATCAGCCCCAGCATTTT.

Only a few counts were recorded for this clone. The CDR3 here is CASSLGQGRYRDQPQHF. DNA for the CDR3: TGTGCCAGCAGCCTAGGACAGGGAAGGTATAGGGATCAGCCCCAGCATTTT. The chain joins TRBV5-6 to TRBJ1-5; 8 nucleotides agree with TRBD1. CDR1 is SGHDT and CDR2 is YYEEEE in the germline V gene. Trimming took 4 bases from V and 5 from J; bases not matched to a gene: 14. The CDR3 contains 17 residues.

This chain uses TRBV7-3 with TRBJ2-2; no clear D. The ends were cut back, 1 base at V and 6 bases at J, with 12 bases in the middle. Germline V gene sequence: CDR1 SGHTA, CDR2 FQGTGA. CDR3 size: 15 residues. The CDR3, as DNA: TGTGCCAGCAGCTTAAACCCGCTAAACCCCGGGGAGCTGTTTTTT. This encodes CASSLNPLNPGELFF. Looking up the rest from reference TRBV7-3 and TRBJ2-2 gives the full variable domain: GAGVSQTPSNKVTEKGKYVELRCDPISGHTALYWYRQSLGQGPEFLIYFQGTGAADDSGLPNDRFFAVRPEGSVSTLKIQRTERGDSAVYLCASSLNPLNPGELFFGEGSRLTVL.

The sample holds one count of this clone. The chain has TRBV6-1 and TRBJ2-2, with TRBD1 matching over 9 bases. V was pared by 3 bases and J by 4 bases, with 0 bases of the junction left unmatched. The CDR3 runs to 14 residues. Germline V gene lookup returns CDR1 MNHNS and CDR2 SASEGT. In nucleotides, the CDR3 is TGTGCCAGCAGTGAGGACAGGGGCACCGGGGAGCTGTTTTTT. Encoded protein: CASSEDRGTGELFF.

The CDR3 nucleotides read TGCGCCAGCACTTTAGCGGGGGATCTAGAGCAGTTCTTC. Translated: CASTLAGDLEQFF. The chain has TRBV5-1 and TRBJ2-1; 9 bases agree with TRBD2. Per the germline V gene, CDR1 is SGHRS and CDR2 is YFSETQ. This CDR3 spans 13 amino acids. With 6 bases clipped from V and 10 bases from J, the junction kept 8 bases outside the gene matches.

The chain links TRBV6-5 to TRBJ1-1; the D gene is possibly TRBD1 (6 bases). Germline V gives CDR1 MNHEY, CDR2 SVGAGI. The CDR3 runs to 12 residues. The V end was cut by 6 bases, the J end by 10 bases, with 15 bases between. The CDR3 is CASSPGGRGAFF. CDR3 coding DNA: TGTGCCAGCAGCCCGGGGGGCAGAGGAGCTTTCTTT.

This chain links TRBV11-2 with TRBJ2-3, with 7 nucleotides matching TRBD2. J gave up 2 bases and V 3 bases, and 8 bases lay outside the gene matches. This CDR3 is 16 amino acids long. From germline, CDR1 is SGHAT and CDR2 FQNNGV. The CDR3 DNA is TGTGCCAGCAGCTTGGTCCGGGGGGAACCCACAGATACGCAGTATTTT. It specifies CASSLVRGEPTDTQYF.